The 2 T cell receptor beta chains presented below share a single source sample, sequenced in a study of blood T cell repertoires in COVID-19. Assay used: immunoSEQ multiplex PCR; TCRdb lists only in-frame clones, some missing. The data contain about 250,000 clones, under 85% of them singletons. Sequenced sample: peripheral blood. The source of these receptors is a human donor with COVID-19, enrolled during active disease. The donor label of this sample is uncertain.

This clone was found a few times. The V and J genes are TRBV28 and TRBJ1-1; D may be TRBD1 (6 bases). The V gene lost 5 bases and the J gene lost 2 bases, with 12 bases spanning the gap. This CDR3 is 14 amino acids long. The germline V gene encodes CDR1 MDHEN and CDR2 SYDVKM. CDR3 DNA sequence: TGTGCCAGCAGTCCCCCGGGACACAACACTGAAGCTTTCTTT. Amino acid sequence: CASSPPGHNTEAFF.

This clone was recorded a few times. DNA for the CDR3: TGTGCCAGCAGCCAATCTTTGATCAACTCGTATGGCTACACCTTC. Translation: CASSQSLINSYGYTF. J is TRBJ1-2 and V is TRBV3-1 (or the pseudogene TRBV3-2); D is undetermined. The V end lost 2 bases, the J end lost 5 bases, and 15 bases lay between the germline ends. The CDR3 is 15 residues long. Germline assignment: CDR1 LGHDT and CDR2 YNNKEL (reference sequence).